This T cell receptor (beta chain) originates from a study of CD8+ T cells in alopecia areata. Study details: Treatment of the treated patients consisted of oral tofacitinib, 5 to 10 mg twice daily. Study observations and caveats: Scalp clonality decreased significantly with tofacitinib, and so did expanded CD8+ clones among the top 100. More clonal than normal scalp was lesional scalp, particularly alopecia totalis/universalis.

Extracted RNA was reverse transcribed into cDNA, the sequencing template. This table comes from immunoSEQ multiplex PCR, and its TCRdb copy is limited to in-frame clones, with some not included. The sample shows roughly 200,000 clones, 60% of them seen only once. Details on this clone: Its antigen is still unknown.

The germline V and J ends were trimmed by 1 base and 7 bases, with 13 bases remaining between them. CDR1 and CDR2 (germline): GTSNPN, SVGIG (reference sequence). This CDR3 has 14 residues. Indicated treatment: oral pan-JAK inhibitor, 5-10 mg twice daily. The rearrangement uses TRBV30 and TRBJ1-4; D ambiguous. The TCR sequence derives from a human donor with alopecia areata. Sequences were derived from CD4+ T cells sorted from blood, sampled at week 4, from a patient treated with tofacitinib. CDR3 nucleotides: TGTGCCTGGAGTGAGGGTCGGGGTTTTGAAAAACTGTTTTTT. Translation gives CAWSEGRGFEKLFF.